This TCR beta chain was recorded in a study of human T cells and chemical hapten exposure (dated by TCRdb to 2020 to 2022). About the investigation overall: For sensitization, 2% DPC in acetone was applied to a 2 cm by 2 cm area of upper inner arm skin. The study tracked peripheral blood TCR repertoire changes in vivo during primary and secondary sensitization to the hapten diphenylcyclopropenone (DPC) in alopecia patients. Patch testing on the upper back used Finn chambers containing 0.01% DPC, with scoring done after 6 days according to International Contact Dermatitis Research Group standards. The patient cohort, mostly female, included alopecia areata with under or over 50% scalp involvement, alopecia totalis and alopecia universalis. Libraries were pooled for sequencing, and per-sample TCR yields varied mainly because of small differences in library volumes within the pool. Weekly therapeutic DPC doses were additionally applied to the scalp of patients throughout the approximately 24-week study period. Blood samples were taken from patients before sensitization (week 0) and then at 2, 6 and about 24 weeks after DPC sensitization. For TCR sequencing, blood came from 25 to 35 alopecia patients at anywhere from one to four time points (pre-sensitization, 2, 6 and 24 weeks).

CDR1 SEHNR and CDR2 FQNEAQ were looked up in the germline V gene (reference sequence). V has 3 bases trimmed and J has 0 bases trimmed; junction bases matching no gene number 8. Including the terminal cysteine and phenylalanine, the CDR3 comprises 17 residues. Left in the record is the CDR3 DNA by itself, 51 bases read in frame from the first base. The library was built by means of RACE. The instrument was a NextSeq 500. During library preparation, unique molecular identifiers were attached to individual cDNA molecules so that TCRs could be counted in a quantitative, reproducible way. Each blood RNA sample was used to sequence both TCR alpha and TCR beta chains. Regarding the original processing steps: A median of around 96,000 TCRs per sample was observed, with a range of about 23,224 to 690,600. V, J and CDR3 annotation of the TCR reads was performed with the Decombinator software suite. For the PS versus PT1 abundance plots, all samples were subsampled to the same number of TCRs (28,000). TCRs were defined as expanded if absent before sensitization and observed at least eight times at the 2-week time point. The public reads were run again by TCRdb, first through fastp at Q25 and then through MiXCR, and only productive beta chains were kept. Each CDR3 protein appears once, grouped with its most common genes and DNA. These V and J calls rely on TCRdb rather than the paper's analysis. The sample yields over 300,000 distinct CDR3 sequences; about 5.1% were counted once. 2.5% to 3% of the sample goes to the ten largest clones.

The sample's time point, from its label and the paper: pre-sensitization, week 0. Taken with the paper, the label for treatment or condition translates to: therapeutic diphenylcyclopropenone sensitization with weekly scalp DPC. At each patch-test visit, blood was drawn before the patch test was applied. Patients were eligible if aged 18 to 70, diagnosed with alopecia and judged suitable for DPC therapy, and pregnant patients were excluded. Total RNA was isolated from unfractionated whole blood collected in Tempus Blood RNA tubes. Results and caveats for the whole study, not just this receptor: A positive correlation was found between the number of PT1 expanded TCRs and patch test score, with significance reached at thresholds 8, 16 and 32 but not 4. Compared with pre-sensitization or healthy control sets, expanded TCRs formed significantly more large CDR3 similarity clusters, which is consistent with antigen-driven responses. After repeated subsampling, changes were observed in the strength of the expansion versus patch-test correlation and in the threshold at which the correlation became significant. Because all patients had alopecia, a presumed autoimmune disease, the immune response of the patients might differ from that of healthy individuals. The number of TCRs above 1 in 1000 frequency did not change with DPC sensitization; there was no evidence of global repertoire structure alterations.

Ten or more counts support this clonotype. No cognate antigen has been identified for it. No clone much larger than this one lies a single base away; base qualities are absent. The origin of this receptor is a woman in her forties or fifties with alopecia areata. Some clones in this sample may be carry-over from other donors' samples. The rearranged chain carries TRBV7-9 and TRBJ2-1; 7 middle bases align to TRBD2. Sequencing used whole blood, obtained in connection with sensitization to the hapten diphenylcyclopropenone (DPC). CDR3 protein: CASSFYGLAASYNEQFF. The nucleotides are TGTGCCAGCAGCTTTTACGGTCTAGCGGCCTCCTACAATGAGCAGTTCTTC.